These T cell receptor beta chains were read from a single sample in a study of blood T cells in healthy people across ages. A single record per CDR3 protein comes from TCRdb applying MiXCR to the 5' RACE reads. The sample yields roughly 800,000 distinct CDR3 sequences, roughly 60% seen once. Sequenced material: blood. These receptors came from a man younger than 40 in good health. Each CDR3 is given with its conserved first and last residue. The order of the fields is V gene, J gene, CDR3 protein.

v_gene: TRBV5-1
j_gene: TRBJ1-2
CDR3aa: CASSLDTASEGYGYTF

v_gene: TRBV6-4
j_gene: .
CDR3aa: CASAKREGTGEQYF

v_gene: TRBV7-2
j_gene: TRBJ1-5
CDR3aa: CASSADGYSNQPQHF

v_gene: TRBV21-1
j_gene: TRBJ2-3
CDR3aa: CASTGKGTTDTQYF

v_gene: TRBV20-1
j_gene: TRBJ2-7
CDR3aa: CSATVDAYEQYF

v_gene: TRBV7-9
j_gene: TRBJ1-2
CDR3aa: CASSPGAGRGYTF

v_gene: TRBV7-2
j_gene: TRBJ2-7
CDR3aa: CASSFVGSTSGSVEYF

v_gene: TRBV24-1
j_gene: TRBJ2-3
CDR3aa: CATSDSAPPRHRDAVF

v_gene: TRBV15
j_gene: TRBJ2-1
CDR3aa: CATSRGAGGHSYNEQFF

v_gene: TRBV20-1
j_gene: TRBJ1-1
CDR3aa: CSAPRDPGTEAFF

v_gene: TRBV29-1
j_gene: TRBJ2-5
CDR3aa: CSVEDRGHAGPETQYF

v_gene: TRBV6-1
j_gene: TRBJ1-4
CDR3aa: CASSGQLNEKLFF

v_gene: TRBV10-3
j_gene: TRBJ1-2
CDR3aa: CAISESRTASYGYTF

v_gene: TRBV10-3
j_gene: TRBJ2-1
CDR3aa: CASSDRGTPYNEQFF

v_gene: TRBV6-2/TRBV6-3
j_gene: TRBJ1-1
CDR3aa: CATAPDRAEAFF

v_gene: TRBV20-1
j_gene: .
CDR3aa: CSAPAAGGAGEQYF

v_gene: TRBV20-1
j_gene: TRBJ2-2
CDR3aa: CSAIHFNTGELFF

v_gene: TRBV4-2
j_gene: TRBJ2-1
CDR3aa: CASSQDPTGLSYNEQFF

v_gene: TRBV11-2
j_gene: TRBJ2-3
CDR3aa: CASSPLAGGPNTQYF

v_gene: TRBV29-1
j_gene: TRBJ2-7
CDR3aa: CSVFGGTHYEQYF

v_gene: TRBV21-1
j_gene: TRBJ1-5
CDR3aa: CASSKDETAKSLSNQPQHF

v_gene: TRBV19
j_gene: TRBJ2-5
CDR3aa: CASSFQLYGTETQYF

v_gene: TRBV28
j_gene: TRBJ2-7
CDR3aa: CASTGTGGYYKQYF

v_gene: TRBV9
j_gene: TRBJ2-3
CDR3aa: CASSSDSPHTQYF

v_gene: TRBV4-2
j_gene: TRBJ2-1
CDR3aa: CASSQGGRAVDNEQFF

v_gene: TRBV12-3/TRBV12-4
j_gene: TRBJ1-1
CDR3aa: CASSFIFAGLEDTEAFF

v_gene: TRBV6-2/TRBV6-3
j_gene: TRBJ2-7
CDR3aa: CASSGHNEQYF

v_gene: TRBV4-1
j_gene: TRBJ2-6
CDR3aa: CASSQVAQISGANVLTF

v_gene: TRBV7-9
j_gene: TRBJ1-2
CDR3aa: CASSLTENYGYTF

v_gene: TRBV25-1
j_gene: TRBJ1-4
CDR3aa: CASSWVDEKLFF

v_gene: TRBV20-1
j_gene: TRBJ2-5
CDR3aa: CSASVASVERETQYF

v_gene: TRBV20-1
j_gene: TRBJ2-5
CDR3aa: CSARTGGAGETQYF

v_gene: TRBV7-2
j_gene: TRBJ2-5
CDR3aa: CASSLGRRVETQYF

v_gene: TRBV7-9
j_gene: TRBJ2-5
CDR3aa: CASSLEASGMYQETQYF

v_gene: TRBV29-1
j_gene: TRBJ2-5
CDR3aa: CSVDLIKGQTQYF

v_gene: TRBV6-5
j_gene: TRBJ2-6
CDR3aa: CASSYTGQGTGANVLTF

v_gene: TRBV7-7
j_gene: TRBJ2-1
CDR3aa: CASSVSSTGEKQFF

v_gene: TRBV6-1
j_gene: TRBJ2-1
CDR3aa: CASSEAQGGQPYNEQFF

v_gene: TRBV7-2
j_gene: TRBJ1-1
CDR3aa: CASSVGPGLAMNTEAFF

v_gene: TRBV12-3/TRBV12-4
j_gene: TRBJ1-2
CDR3aa: CASGPGSYGYTF

v_gene: TRBV6-1
j_gene: TRBJ2-5
CDR3aa: CASSEVGGRWQETQYF

v_gene: TRBV7-2
j_gene: TRBJ2-7
CDR3aa: CASSLVIAGADEQYF

v_gene: TRBV12-3/TRBV12-4
j_gene: TRBJ1-5
CDR3aa: CASIGGQGNQPQHF

v_gene: TRBV2
j_gene: TRBJ1-2
CDR3aa: CASSEGATGYTF

v_gene: TRBV7-9
j_gene: .
CDR3aa: CASSPRGLGETQYF

v_gene: TRBV18
j_gene: TRBJ2-3
CDR3aa: CASSPALGTDTQYF

v_gene: TRBV20-1
j_gene: TRBJ2-7
CDR3aa: CSAPKGLAGLLTYEQYF

v_gene: TRBV20-1
j_gene: TRBJ1-2
CDR3aa: CSAPRTEPYGYTF

v_gene: TRBV7-8
j_gene: TRBJ2-6
CDR3aa: CASSEWGANVLTF

v_gene: TRBV20-1
j_gene: TRBJ2-1
CDR3aa: CSARAGNLYNEQFF

v_gene: TRBV7-2
j_gene: TRBJ1-1
CDR3aa: CVSIPTGAHTEAFF

v_gene: TRBV20-1
j_gene: TRBJ1-1
CDR3aa: CSATTGRATEAFF

v_gene: TRBV7-2
j_gene: TRBJ2-1
CDR3aa: CASSLMGQGVNEQFF

v_gene: TRBV7-2
j_gene: TRBJ1-4
CDR3aa: CASSLRGSLNEKLFF

v_gene: TRBV7-2
j_gene: TRBJ2-1
CDR3aa: CASSSSGLGSNEQFF

v_gene: TRBV29-1
j_gene: TRBJ2-7
CDR3aa: CSVEGGQTYEQYF